Listed below are T cell receptor beta chains from one sample, sequenced in a study of T cells in Graves' hyperthyroidism and ophthalmopathy. TCRdb reprocessed the multiplex PCR reads via MiXCR and lists one record per CDR3 protein. The data contain hundreds of thousands of distinct CDR3 sequences, 15% to 20% of them singletons. Sequenced material: blood. These TCRs come from a woman in her 50s with Graves' hyperthyroidism that later progressed to Graves' ophthalmopathy. CDR3s leave out the opening cysteine and the closing phenylalanine or tryptophan.

v_call: TRBV7-9; cdr3_aa: ASSFPGQGELEAF
v_call: TRBV30; cdr3_aa: AWSWSGMDTEAF
v_call: TRBV18; cdr3_aa: ASSPLTYNEQF
v_call: TRBV30; cdr3_aa: AWTQGWETQY
v_call: TRBV18; cdr3_aa: ASSPQAQGETQY
v_call: TRBV9; cdr3_aa: ASSGSGGAVTDTQY
v_call: TRBV4-2; cdr3_aa: ASSQELMTGIGYT
v_call: TRBV5-6; cdr3_aa: ASSLSVSPLH
v_call: TRBV2; cdr3_aa: ASSEGQAARPQH
v_call: TRBV29-1; cdr3_aa: SVEAGNYGYT
v_call: TRBV7-8; cdr3_aa: ASSLSRDEKLF
v_call: TRBV2; cdr3_aa: ASSEARHTYEQY
v_call: TRBV20-1; cdr3_aa: SARGSGIAGGGYNEQF
v_call: TRBV11-2; cdr3_aa: ASSLVGSLNYGYT
v_call: TRBV5-6; cdr3_aa: ASSVGQTNQPQH
v_call: TRBV12-3/TRBV12-4; cdr3_aa: ASSLSGYSNQPQH
v_call: TRBV6-1; cdr3_aa: ASSPPAGGKQY
v_call: TRBV7-2; cdr3_aa: ASSLSGGTYGYT
v_call: TRBV6-2/TRBV6-3; cdr3_aa: ASSQSGGAMETQY
v_call: TRBV7-3; cdr3_aa: ASSDRVGGANVLT
v_call: TRBV27; cdr3_aa: ASSFSVREDTEAF
v_call: TRBV27; cdr3_aa: ASSDRGRDGTSTDTQY
v_call: TRBV11-2; cdr3_aa: ASSFRGDITDTQY
v_call: TRBV7-9; cdr3_aa: ASSTGTAVIFT
v_call: TRBV11-2; cdr3_aa: ASSLGGASVYGYT
v_call: TRBV6-1; cdr3_aa: ASIPRTHDYGYT
v_call: TRBV6-2/TRBV6-3; cdr3_aa: ASSYGGRGAKNIQY
v_call: TRBV7-8; cdr3_aa: ASSFGQGASPQH
v_call: TRBV6-1; cdr3_aa: ASSDFGTPSSGNAIY
v_call: TRBV6-2/TRBV6-3; cdr3_aa: ASGQDELAKNIQY
v_call: TRBV6-5; cdr3_aa: ASSSPGQGAVHEKLF
v_call: TRBV29-1; cdr3_aa: SVEGGLAGYNEQF
v_call: TRBV7-3; cdr3_aa: ASSLTPENTEAF
v_call: TRBV3-1; cdr3_aa: ASRDTGTGLEKLF
v_call: TRBV27; cdr3_aa: ASSSIRAGEETQY
v_call: TRBV6-4; cdr3_aa: ASSQTSGGPRSYNEQF
v_call: TRBV20-1; cdr3_aa: SVLTPGLARSGRNEQF
v_call: TRBV9; cdr3_aa: ASSVESGARTDTQY
v_call: TRBV9; cdr3_aa: ASSEPGTSGDQRTDTQY
v_call: TRBV5-1; cdr3_aa: ASSFGLAGKAETQY
v_call: TRBV7-6; cdr3_aa: ASSDNPGGLAREQY
v_call: TRBV18; cdr3_aa: ASSPESTNEKLF
v_call: TRBV7-2; cdr3_aa: ASSFPGHSYSGNTIY
v_call: TRBV3-1; cdr3_aa: ASSQRTGKTDTQY
v_call: TRBV7-2; cdr3_aa: ASTERAHTDTQY
v_call: TRBV27; cdr3_aa: ASRTQGDLLAKNIQY
v_call: TRBV6-1; cdr3_aa: ASTRGTGYGYT
v_call: TRBV29-1; cdr3_aa: SGEGGIAYNEQF
v_call: TRBV7-9; cdr3_aa: ASSLSRPENTDTQY
v_call: TRBV20-1; cdr3_aa: SAPKLAGGKETQY